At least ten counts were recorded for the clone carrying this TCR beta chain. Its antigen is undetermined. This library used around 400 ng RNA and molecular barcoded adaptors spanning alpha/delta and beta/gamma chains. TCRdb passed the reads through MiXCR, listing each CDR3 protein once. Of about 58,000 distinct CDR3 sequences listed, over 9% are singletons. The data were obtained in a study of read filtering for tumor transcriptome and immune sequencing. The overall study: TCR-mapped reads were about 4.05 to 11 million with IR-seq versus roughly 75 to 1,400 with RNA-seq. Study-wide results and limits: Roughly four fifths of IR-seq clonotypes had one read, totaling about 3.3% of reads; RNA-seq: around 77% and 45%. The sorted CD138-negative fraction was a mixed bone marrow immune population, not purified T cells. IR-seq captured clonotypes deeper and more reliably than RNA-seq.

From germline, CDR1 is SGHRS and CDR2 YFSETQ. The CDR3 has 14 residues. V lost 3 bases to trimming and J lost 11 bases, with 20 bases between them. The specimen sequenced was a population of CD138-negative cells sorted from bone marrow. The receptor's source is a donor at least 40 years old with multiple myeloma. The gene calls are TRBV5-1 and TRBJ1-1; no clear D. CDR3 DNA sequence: TGCGCCAGCAGCTCGGGGTCTCCGGACGATTACGCTTTCTTT. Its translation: CASSSGSPDDYAFF.